This TCR beta chain originates from a study of somatic mutations in cytotoxic T cells in rheumatoid arthritis. Regarding the study as a whole: Each of about an eighth of the 65 patients had a largest CD8+ clone that made up more than 20% of CD8+ cells.

Germline CDR1 is SGHTS and CDR2 is YDEGEE. The CDR3 sequence is 17 residues long. With 0 bases clipped from V and 4 bases from J, the junction kept 7 bases outside the gene matches. Here immunoSEQ multiplex PCR was the method, and the copy in TCRdb shows in-frame clones only, minus some. Counted here are more than 11,000 clones, more than 60% occurring once; the ten biggest clones make up under 8%. Points on this clone: The antigen remains undetermined.

Sequenced material: CD8+ T cells sorted from blood. The rearrangement links TRBV5-8 to TRBJ1-2; TRBD1 agrees at 12 bases. This receptor was obtained from an adult with rheumatoid arthritis. In nucleotides, the CDR3 is TGTGCCAGCAGCTTGGAAGGAGGGACAGGGGGCCTCTATGGCTACACCTTC. This codes for CASSLEGGTGGLYGYTF.